The rows below give T cell receptor beta chains drawn from one sample of a study of cytomegalovirus exposure and HLA in healthy donors. Profiled with immunoSEQ multiplex PCR; TCRdb holds only in-frame clones, not every one. The sample holds approximately 130,000 clones, about 81% seen once. Sample: PBMCs. The receptors come from a man between 35 and 55 years old in good health and CMV-seronegative. The CDR3 runs from the conserved cysteine through the conserved F or W. Fields, in order: D gene, V gene, J gene, clone size, CDR3 DNA, CDR3 protein. A D gene is named only where the DNA matches it firmly. Size tells how often a clone was seen (once, few, many) or the class of an expanded clone, and some rows leave it out.

>TRBD2|TRBV27|TRBJ2-1|-
TGTGCCAGCAGTGCCCGGGGTAGCGGGAGGGCTGAGCAGTTCTTC
CASSARGSGRAEQFF
>-|TRBV19|TRBJ2-1|-
TGTGCCAGTAGTATCGGCGGGTACAATGAGCAGTTCTTC
CASSIGGYNEQFF
>TRBD2|TRBV2|TRBJ2-5|few
TGTGCCAGCAGTGATCCTTCGGCTAGCGGGACTACCCAGTACTTC
CASSDPSASGTTQYF
>TRBD2|TRBV7-9|TRBJ2-5|-
TGTGCCAGCAGCACCGGCGGGGGGCAAGAGACCCAGTACTTC
CASSTGGGQETQYF
>TRBD1|TRBV9|TRBJ1-2|-
TGTGCCAGCAGCGTAGAACAGGGGTCATATGGCTACACCTTC
CASSVEQGSYGYTF
>TRBD2|TRBV9|TRBJ2-7|-
TGTGCCAGCAGCCCCCCGCTAGCGGGAGGAGGCTACGAGCAGTACTTC
CASSPPLAGGGYEQYF
>-|TRBV28|TRBJ2-7|-
TGTGCCAGCTGCCACAGGGTCTCCTACGAGCAGTACTTC
CASCHRVSYEQYF
>-|TRBV6-5|TRBJ1-2|-
TGTGCCAGCAGCCTGACCGAGACAGGCGTCTATGGCTACACCTTC
CASSLTETGVYGYTF
>-|TRBV23-1|TRBJ2-7|-
TGCGCCAGCAGGGACAGCCCCTACGAGCAGTACTTC
CASRDSPYEQYF
>-|TRBV27|TRBJ1-6|-
TGTGCCAGCAGGCAGGGAAGGTATAATTCACCCCTCCACTTT
CASRQGRYNSPLHF
>TRBD1|TRBV13|TRBJ2-1|few
TGTGCCAGCAGGAGGACAGGGTTCCTCAATGAGCAGTTCTTC
CASRRTGFLNEQFF
>-|TRBV7-9|TRBJ2-7|-
TGTGCCAGCAGCTCCCCAAACTTGGAGAGGGAGCAGTACTTC
CASSSPNLEREQYF
>-|TRBV5-1|TRBJ2-7|-
TGCGCCAGCAGCTTGGCCAGCTCCTACGAGCAGTACTTC
CASSLASSYEQYF
>-|TRBV19|TRBJ1-6|once
TGTGCCAGTAGTATGGCCAGCTCCTATAATTCACCCCTCCACTTT
CASSMASSYNSPLHF
>-|TRBV5-4|TRBJ1-2|-
TGTGCCAGCAGCTTCGGAGGTTCGTATGAGGGCTACACCTTC
CASSFGGSYEGYTF
>TRBD2|TRBV7-2|TRBJ2-1|-
TGTGCCAGCAACATCCTTACGGGGGGGGAGCAGTTCTTC
CASNILTGGEQFF
>TRBD1|TRBV19|TRBJ2-7|-
TGTGCCAGTAGCACCACCGGGACAGGGGCCTACGAGCAGTACTTC
CASSTTGTGAYEQYF
>TRBD1|TRBV7-9|TRBJ1-3|-
TGTGCCAGCAGCTCACGGCCAGGGGGCGCGGTGAACACCATATATTTT
CASSSRPGGAVNTIYF
>-|TRBV2|TRBJ1-2|-
TGTGCCACAGGTACGGGGTACGGGGGCTACACCTTC
CATGTGYGGYTF
>-|TRBV5-1|TRBJ2-3|-
TGCGCCAGCACTCCAGGGGGCACAGATACGCAGTATTTT
CASTPGGTDTQYF
>TRBD1|TRBV10-1|TRBJ2-1|once
TGCGCCAGCAGTGAGAAGACAGGGGTGATGGGATACAATGAGCAGTTCTTC
CASSEKTGVMGYNEQFF
>-|TRBV7-8|TRBJ1-1|once
TGTGCCAGCAGCGAAACAGCGTTAGGGGCGAACACTGAAGCTTTCTTT
CASSETALGANTEAFF
>-|TRBV10-3|TRBJ2-3|-
TGTGCCATCAGTGGTACGGCTTCGGGGGATACGCAGTATTTT
CAISGTASGDTQYF
>-|TRBV6-1|TRBJ1-5|medium-sized
TGTGCCAGCAGTCCTCCAGGGTGGCAGCCCCAGCATTTT
CASSPPGWQPQHF
>TRBD1|TRBV9|TRBJ1-2|-
TGTGCCAGCAGCGGACAGGGCGACAGAAATGGCTACACCTTC
CASSGQGDRNGYTF
>-|TRBV7-9|TRBJ2-2|-
TGTGCCAGCAGTCACGGACAGTCGAACACCGGGGAGCTGTTTTTT
CASSHGQSNTGELFF
>TRBD1|TRBV19|TRBJ1-1|few
TGTGCCAGTAGATTCCCAGGGGGCGGGTGGACTGAAGCTTTCTTT
CASRFPGGGWTEAFF